This T cell receptor beta chain was captured by sequencing in a study of T cells in Graves' hyperthyroidism and ophthalmopathy. The study, taken as a whole, reports: Most thyroid clonotypes expanded above 0.001 appeared in blood too.

The CDR3 contains 18 residues. Germline CDR1 reads PRHDT; CDR2 reads FYEKMQ (reference sequence). Trimming at V came to 1 base and at J to 2 bases, leaving 10 bases not matched to a gene. Using RNA transcripts as the source, TCR beta CDR3 regions were amplified. First-round RT-PCR of the TCR CDR3 relied on the HTBI primer set. Each CDR3 protein is one row after TCRdb ran MiXCR on the multiplex PCR reads. The table includes about 720,000 distinct CDR3 sequences, about 17% detected once. This clonotype was seen only a few times. Its cognate antigen is unknown. For Graves' hyperthyroidism to be stable, ophthalmopathy could not progress within 18 months.

The source is a man aged 18 to 29 with Graves' hyperthyroidism. Sequenced sample: blood. The J gene is TRBJ2-5, the V gene TRBV13; 10 nucleotides agree with TRBD2. The DNA of the CDR3 is TGTGCCAGCAGCTTAGAGTCTAGCGGGAGCGCCTTACAAGAGACCCAGTACTTC. This gives the protein CASSLESSGSALQETQYF.